A selection of T cell receptor beta chains follows, all from one sample in a study of early T cells in non-severe SARS-CoV-2 infection. TCRdb recomputed calls from the 5' RACE reads with MiXCR, one row per CDR3 protein. The sample has about 83,000 distinct CDR3 sequences, 10% seen once; the top ten hold over 7%. The source material was whole blood, sampled at baseline. Receptors originate from an adult who was a healthcare worker with PCR-confirmed SARS-CoV-2 infection or an uninfected control (not recorded which). CDR3s include the opening cysteine and the closing phenylalanine or tryptophan. A D gene is named only where the DNA matches it firmly. Part of the rows lack a size; the others show once, few, many or a class for expanded clones.

TRBV7-2	few	TRBD1	TRBJ1-4	17	CASSARDRGSTNEKLFF	TGTGCCAGCAGCGCCCGGGACAGGGGATCGACTAATGAAAAACTGTTTTTT
TRBV13	-	-	TRBJ2-5	16	CASSFLALYNRETQYF	TGTGCCAGCAGCTTTTTAGCGTTATACAACAGGGAGACCCAGTACTTC
TRBV19	-	TRBD2	TRBJ2-1	15	CASSEIAGDYNEQFF	TGTGCCAGTAGCGAGATAGCGGGAGATTACAATGAGCAGTTCTTC
TRBV7-2	many	-	TRBJ1-1	13	CASSYGTARLAFF	TGTGCCAGCAGCTATGGGACCGCCAGGTTGGCTTTCTTT
TRBV10-3	few	TRBD1	TRBJ2-1	15	CAISEFTGATGEQFF	TGTGCCATCAGTGAATTCACAGGGGCAACGGGTGAGCAGTTCTTC
TRBV11-3	-	-	TRBJ2-2	17	CASSPRGAKANTGELFF	TGTGCCAGCAGCCCCAGAGGGGCAAAAGCGAACACCGGGGAGCTGTTTTTT
TRBV6-2/TRBV6-3	-	TRBD1	TRBJ1-2	13	CASRAGTGSYYTF	TGTGCCAGCAGAGCCGGGACAGGGTCCTACTACACCTTC
TRBV6-5	-	TRBD2	TRBJ2-1	14	CASSLSGRGYEQFF	TGTGCCAGCAGCCTTAGCGGGAGGGGGTATGAGCAGTTCTTC
TRBV28	-	-	TRBJ2-7	19	CASSTGDGRGSSKDYEQYF	TGTGCCAGCAGTACCGGGGACGGAAGGGGTTCCAGTAAAGACTACGAGCAGTACTTC
TRBV20-1	-	-	TRBJ2-2	12	CSAGWGTGELFF	TGCAGTGCTGGATGGGGGACCGGGGAGCTGTTTTTT
TRBV13	many	TRBD2	TRBJ2-7	15	CASSPRTSGKYEQYF	TGTGCCAGCAGCCCTCGGACTAGCGGGAAGTACGAGCAGTACTTC
TRBV7-9	few	-	TRBJ1-1	14	CATTVPSGETEAFF	TGTGCCACCACAGTTCCGTCAGGGGAAACTGAAGCTTTCTTT
TRBV4-1	few	TRBD1	TRBJ1-1	12	CASSPQGGEAFF	TGCGCCAGCAGCCCCCAAGGGGGCGAGGCTTTCTTT
TRBV4-2	-	TRBD2	TRBJ2-1	18	CASSQEGLAGVSVNEQFF	TGTGCCAGCAGCCAAGAAGGACTAGCGGGAGTCTCGGTGAATGAGCAGTTCTTC
TRBV4-2	many	-	TRBJ1-5	16	CASSQDIGRSDQPQHF	TGTGCCAGCAGCCAAGATATTGGCAGGTCGGATCAGCCCCAGCATTTT
TRBV28	-	TRBD2	TRBJ2-1	15	CASSSPGLQYNEQFF	TGTGCCAGCAGTTCACCGGGACTACAATACAATGAGCAGTTCTTC
TRBV5-1	few	TRBD2	TRBJ2-1	15	CASSPGLAANNEQFF	TGCGCCAGCAGTCCGGGACTAGCGGCGAACAATGAGCAGTTCTTC
TRBV2	-	-	TRBJ2-4	14	CASTLRLAKNIQYF	TGTGCCAGCACGTTAAGGCTAGCCAAAAACATTCAGTACTTC
TRBV28	-	TRBD2	TRBJ2-1	16	CASSGTSGRGTNEQFF	TGTGCCAGCAGCGGGACTAGCGGGCGAGGGACCAATGAGCAGTTCTTC
TRBV20-1	-	-	TRBJ2-5	12	CSAAGDQETQYF	TGCAGTGCTGCCGGGGACCAAGAGACCCAGTACTTC
TRBV20-1	few	-	TRBJ2-4	13	CSAVNLAKNIQYF	TGCAGTGCGGTAAACTTAGCCAAAAACATTCAGTACTTC
TRBV19	-	-	TRBJ2-2	15	CASSIRAANTGELFF	TGTGCCAGTAGTATAAGAGCGGCGAACACCGGGGAGCTGTTTTTT
TRBV9	few	-	TRBJ1-6	14	CASSVRRRDSPLHF	TGTGCCAGCAGCGTACGGCGGCGGGATTCACCCCTCCACTTT
TRBV7-8	-	TRBD2	TRBJ2-1	15	CASSYTSGYYNEQFF	TGTGCCAGCAGCTACACTAGCGGTTACTACAATGAGCAGTTCTTC
TRBV7-6	many	-	TRBJ2-3	14	CASSSRRDTDTQYF	TGTGCCAGCAGCTCGCGGCGGGACACAGATACGCAGTATTTT
TRBV4-1	many	-	TRBJ2-1	14	CASSQEDSTLGQFF	TGCGCCAGCAGCCAAGAAGACAGTACGCTAGGGCAGTTCTTC
TRBV20-1	many	-	TRBJ2-2	16	CSAPGGLLVDTGELFF	TGCAGTGCCCCCGGCGGGTTGTTAGTAGACACCGGGGAGCTGTTTTTT
TRBV4-1	many	-	TRBJ1-4	18	CASSQGGAGYATNEKLFF	TGCGCCAGCAGCCAAGGCGGGGCAGGGTATGCAACTAATGAAAAACTGTTTTTT
TRBV7-2	few	-	TRBJ2-3	15	CASSLMTRSTDTQYF	TGTGCCAGCAGCTTAATGACTCGTAGCACAGATACGCAGTATTTT
TRBV6-1	-	-	TRBJ2-7	15	CASTKGRISSYEQYF	TGTGCCAGCACCAAAGGAAGGATCAGCTCCTACGAGCAGTACTTC
TRBV7-9	many	-	TRBJ2-7	13	CASSPGWSYEQYF	TGTGCCAGCAGCCCGGGGTGGTCCTACGAGCAGTACTTC
TRBV20-1	-	TRBD1	TRBJ2-3	17	CSALPLFGTGFADTQYF	TGCAGTGCTCTCCCCCTTTTCGGGACAGGGTTCGCAGATACGCAGTATTTT
TRBV19	many	-	TRBJ1-5	13	CASSLVIGQPQHF	TGTGCCAGTAGTTTGGTCATTGGGCAGCCCCAGCATTTT
TRBV27	few	-	TRBJ2-5	15	CASNEGGFSQETQYF	TGTGCCAGCAACGAAGGGGGGTTTTCCCAAGAGACCCAGTACTTC
TRBV12-3/TRBV12-4	-	TRBD2	TRBJ2-7	19	CASSPRGLAGIGLVDEQYF	TGTGCCAGCAGTCCCCGCGGACTAGCGGGAATAGGACTCGTGGACGAGCAGTACTTC
TRBV2	few	TRBD1	TRBJ2-7	14	CASTGGTGSYEQYF	TGTGCCAGCACAGGAGGGACAGGCTCCTACGAGCAGTACTTC
TRBV20-1	-	-	TRBJ1-5	12	CSARLDFQPQHF	TGCAGTGCTAGATTAGATTTCCAGCCCCAGCATTTT
TRBV5-4	-	TRBD2	TRBJ2-5	18	CASSLGLAGGTYQETQYF	TGTGCCAGCAGCTTGGGACTAGCGGGAGGAACGTACCAAGAGACCCAGTACTTC
TRBV5-4	few	-	TRBJ2-1	15	CASSPGVGVYNEQFF	TGTGCCAGCAGCCCTGGAGTAGGAGTTTACAATGAGCAGTTCTTC
TRBV5-4	many	-	TRBJ2-7	13	CASSRWDSYEQYF	TGTGCCAGCAGTCGGTGGGACTCCTACGAGCAGTACTTC
TRBV12-3/TRBV12-4	many	TRBD1	TRBJ2-2	14	CASSWGQPTGELFF	TGTGCCAGCAGTTGGGGACAGCCCACCGGGGAGCTGTTTTTT
TRBV7-9	-	-	TRBJ2-3	14	CASSLARGYDTQYF	TGTGCCAGCAGCTTAGCGCGGGGTTACGATACGCAGTATTTT
TRBV28	many	-	TRBJ1-3	14	CASIQTEAGNTIYF	TGTGCCAGCATCCAGACAGAGGCCGGAAACACCATATATTTT
TRBV2	-	TRBD1	TRBJ2-6	17	CASSRDRSRSGANVLTF	TGTGCCAGCAGCCGGGACAGGTCCCGCTCTGGGGCCAACGTCCTGACTTTC
TRBV20-1	many	-	TRBJ2-2	14	CSAWTNPGTGELFF	TGCAGTGCGTGGACTAACCCGGGAACCGGGGAGCTGTTTTTT
TRBV6-5	many	TRBD2	TRBJ2-1	15	CASSYRLAGDNEQFF	TGTGCCAGCAGTTACAGACTAGCGGGAGATAATGAGCAGTTCTTC
TRBV20-1	many	TRBD1	TRBJ2-3	14	CSAKGQGAGETQYF	TGCAGTGCTAAGGGACAGGGGGCCGGGGAAACGCAGTATTTT
TRBV2	many	TRBD2	TRBJ2-2	16	CASSPRLAGAAGELFF	TGTGCCAGCAGTCCACGACTAGCGGGAGCGGCAGGGGAGCTGTTTTTT
TRBV7-9	-	-	TRBJ1-6	17	CASSKIGLPERDSPLHF	TGTGCCAGCAGCAAAATCGGACTCCCCGAGAGGGATTCACCCCTCCACTTT
TRBV2	many	-	TRBJ2-1	13	CASSRESFNEQFF	TGTGCCAGCAGTAGGGAGTCCTTCAATGAGCAGTTCTTC